A single sample is the source of the 31 T cell receptor beta chains below, sequenced in a study of chemoradiotherapy in HPV16-positive cancers. Profiling relied on immunoSEQ multiplex PCR, and the TCRdb table lists in-frame clones only, not all of them. This repertoire shows fewer than 4,500 clones, roughly 84% found once; its top ten account for more than 3%. The sample was tumor tissue, taken from a patient who underwent chemoradiotherapy. The origin of the receptors is a human donor with HPV-associated anogenital cancer.

The chain carries TRBV2 and TRBJ2-3; D may be TRBD1 (5 bases). CDR3 size: 13 residues. Trimming removed 5 bases from V and 2 bases from J, with 8 bases in between. Germline CDR1 SNHLY, CDR2 FYNNEI. The CDR3 DNA is TGTGCCAGCAGTCCAGGGAACACAGATACGCAGTATTTT. This codes for CASSPGNTDTQYF.

The chain carries TRBV7-8 and TRBJ1-5; D is unclear. Germline loops: CDR1 SGHVS, CDR2 FQNEAQ. CDR3 size: 19 residues. Trimming left V 5 bases short and J 0 bases short, with 23 bases between. The CDR3 loop reads CASSGRWRYLNYSNQPQHF. CDR3 sequence (DNA): TGTGCCAGCAGCGGCCGTTGGCGGTATTTGAATTATAGCAATCAGCCCCAGCATTTT.

This clone has more than one count but fewer than ten. The chain uses TRBV19 and TRBJ1-4, with a possible D match to TRBD1 (5 bases). Germline-derived CDR1 and CDR2 are LNHDA and SQIVND (reference sequence). Trimming took 3 bases from V and 7 from J, leaving 18 bases between them. The CDR3 is made up of 16 amino acids. The CDR3 DNA reads as TGTGCCAGTAGTATTTACAGACAGAGATCTACTGAAAAACTGTTTTTT. Translating gives CASSIYRQRSTEKLFF.

V usage is TRBV28 and J usage is TRBJ2-3; TRBD2 matches at 8 bases. The length of the CDR3 is 14 residues. V lost 8 bases and J lost 1; bases outside the gene matches: 5. Germline loops: CDR1 MDHEN, CDR2 SYDVKM. This CDR3 is CASHVAGRTDTQYF. The CDR3 DNA reads as TGTGCCAGCCACGTAGCGGGACGCACAGATACGCAGTATTTT.

The chain recombines TRBV11-2 with TRBJ2-2; D uncertain. V lost 3 bases and J 2 bases, leaving 7 bases between the germline ends. CDR3 length: 14 residues. The V gene's germline CDR1 is SGHAT and CDR2 FQNNGV. As DNA, the CDR3 is TGTGCCAGCAGCTTCCTAGAAAACACCGGGGAGCTGTTTTTT. Translated: CASSFLENTGELFF.

This chain uses TRBV7-2 with TRBJ2-4; D tentatively reads TRBD1 or TRBD2 (5 bases each). V was clipped by 5 bases and J by 10 bases, with 21 bases between them. The CDR3 is 15 amino acids. The germline CDR1 and CDR2 sequences are SGHTA and FQGNSA. For the CDR3, the DNA is TGTGCCAGCAGCCCACCCGGTGGGACCCAAGGGATTCAGTACTTC. Translated: CASSPPGGTQGIQYF.

The chain uses TRBV27 and TRBJ1-1; perhaps TRBD1 as D (6 bases). V was shortened by 6 bases and J by 6 bases, with 14 bases between the two germline ends. Germline V lookup: CDR1 MNHEY, CDR2 SMNVEV (reference sequence). This CDR3 contains 13 residues. In nucleotides, the CDR3 is TGTGCCAGCAGAGAGGACAGTTGGGCTGAAGCTTTCTTT. It codes for CASREDSWAEAFF.

The V call is TRBV7-2, the J call TRBJ1-5; no clear D. The CDR3 consists of 13 residues. The germline gives CDR1 SGHTA, CDR2 FQGNSA. Trimming stripped 2 bases from V and 7 bases from J, with 9 bases between. CDR3 nucleotides: TGTGCCAGCAGCTTACAAGAATGGCAGCCCCAGCATTTT. Protein sequence: CASSLQEWQPQHF.

The chain carries TRBV7-6 and TRBJ2-1; TRBD2 matches at 9 bases. The CDR3 is made up of 15 amino acids. The germline V gene has CDR1 SGHVS and CDR2 FNYEAQ. The V gene end was trimmed by 1 base and the J gene end by 4 bases; junction bases not matched to a gene: 2. This CDR3 is CASSLETSGYNEQFF. In nucleotides, the CDR3 is TGTGCCAGCAGCTTAGAGACTAGCGGTTACAATGAGCAGTTCTTC. Using reference TRBV7-6 and TRBJ2-1 for the parts outside the CDR3, the full variable domain is GAGVSQSPRYKVTKRGQDVALRCDPISGHVSLYWYRQALGQGPEFLTYFNYEAQQDKSGLPNDRFSAERPEGSISTLTIQRTEQRDSAMYRCASSLETSGYNEQFFGPGTRLTVL.

The chain couples TRBV6-6 to TRBJ1-1; 7 positions match TRBD1. This CDR3 contains 14 residues. V was clipped by 5 bases and J by 0 bases; unmatched bases: 3. Germline V gives CDR1 MNHNY, CDR2 SVGAGI (reference sequence). The DNA for the CDR3 is TGTGCCAGCAGTGGGACAGAGATGAACACTGAAGCTTTCTTT. This codes for CASSGTEMNTEAFF.

V and J are TRBV9 and TRBJ1-3; D might be TRBD1 (5 bases). The CDR3 is made up of 15 amino acids. Germline CDR1 is SGDLS and CDR2 is YYNGEE. V was pared by 0 bases and J by 1 base, with 8 bases between. The CDR3 loop reads CASSVGGTSGNTIYF. The CDR3 DNA reads TGTGCCAGCAGCGTAGGGGGGACTTCTGGAAACACCATATATTTT.

The CDR3 DNA is TGCGCCAGCAGCATGACTAGCGGGAGTGGAGAGCAGTACTTC. Residues: CASSMTSGSGEQYF. This chain connects TRBV5-1 to TRBJ2-7, with 12 bases aligning to TRBD2. In germline, CDR1 is SGHRS, CDR2 YFSETQ. The CDR3 covers 14 residues. With 4 bases clipped from V and 7 bases from J, the junction kept 6 bases outside the gene matches.

In this sample, this clone turned up a few times. The CDR3 bases are TGCGCCAGCAGCTTGCCGGGGACTACTCGGGGCTACACCTTC. This codes for CASSLPGTTRGYTF. This chain joins TRBV5-1 and TRBJ1-2; D perhaps matches TRBD1 (5 bases). V lost 1 base to trimming and J lost 8 bases, with 15 bases between them. This CDR3 region has 14 residues. Germline values: CDR1 SGHRS, CDR2 YFSETQ. The variable domain in full, with the rest retrieved from reference TRBV5-1 and TRBJ1-2, is KAGVTQTPRYLIKTRGQQVTLSCSPISGHRSVSWYQQTPGQGLQFLFEYFSETQRNKGNFPGRFSGRQFSNSRSEMNVSTLELGDSALYLCASSLPGTTRGYTFGSGTRLTVV.

V gene TRBV28 combines with J gene TRBJ2-1, with 12 bases lining up with TRBD2. There are 15 residues in the CDR3. The germline gives CDR1 MDHEN, CDR2 SYDVKM. V lost 5 bases to trimming and J lost 6 bases; unmatched junction nucleotides: 5. For the CDR3, the DNA is TGTGCCAGCAGTCCGACTAGCGGGAGCCGCAATGAGCAGTTCTTC. This gives the protein CASSPTSGSRNEQFF.

This clone has just one count. The V gene is TRBV7-3, the J gene TRBJ2-1, with D possibly TRBD2 on 7 matching bases. This CDR3 region has 15 residues. CDR1 and CDR2 from the germline V gene are SGHTA and FQGTGA. V dropped 2 bases and J dropped 7 bases, with 15 bases sitting between them. The CDR3 sequence: CASSLEGGPSNEQFF. The CDR3 bases are TGTGCCAGCAGCTTAGAGGGGGGGCCTAGTAATGAGCAGTTCTTC.

The chain uses TRBV28 and TRBJ1-4; no firm D call. V was pared by 3 bases and J by 13 bases, with 12 bases between. The CDR3 is 12 amino acids. Germline V gene sequence: CDR1 MDHEN, CDR2 SYDVKM. The CDR3 nucleotides are TGTGCCAGCAGTTTCGCGCCTCGGGGACTGTTTTTT. Its translation: CASSFAPRGLFF. Complete variable domain (other parts from reference TRBV28 and TRBJ1-4): DVKVTQSSRYLVKRTGEKVFLECVQDMDHENMFWYRQDPGLGLRLIYFSYDVKMKEKGDIPEGYSVSREKKERFSLILESASTNQTSMYLCASSFAPRGLFFGSGTQLSVL.

This chain links TRBV10-3 with TRBJ2-2; the match to TRBD2 covers 7 bases. V was clipped by 4 bases and J by 3 bases; unmatched bases: 8. The CDR3 covers 16 residues. Germline V CDR1 and CDR2: ENHRY, SYGVKD. CDR3 coding DNA: TGTGCCATCAGTGCACCGGGACTACGGGACACCGGGGAGCTGTTTTTT. Its translation: CAISAPGLRDTGELFF.

This chain joins TRBV4-3 and TRBJ2-5; D is uncertain. Between the trimmed V and J ends, which lost 1 base and 2 bases, there was a span of 5 bases. This CDR3 contains 13 residues. CDR1 LGHNA and CDR2 YSLEER come from the germline V gene. CDR3 nucleotides: TGCGCCAGCAGCCAAGGGGCACAAGAGACCCAGTACTTC. Residues: CASSQGAQETQYF.

This chain connects TRBV10-3 to TRBJ1-2; perhaps TRBD1 as D (5 bases). This CDR3 spans 15 amino acids. Looked up from germline, CDR1 is ENHRY and CDR2 is SYGVKD. V lost 4 bases, J lost 3 bases, and 15 bases lay in between. The CDR3 DNA reads as TGTGCCATCAGTGGTCAGCAGGGATTCGACTATGGCTACACCTTC. Translating gives CAISGQQGFDYGYTF.

Concerning this clone: One end of the junction is discordant with germline, which a read error may explain. This chain's CDR3 is CAGSYPGTGTPEAFF. The CDR3 nucleotides are TGTGCCGGCAGTTACCCCGGGACAGGGACACCTGAAGCTTTCTTT. The chain links TRBV6-6 to TRBJ1-1; 9 bases fit TRBD1. The CDR3 length is 15 residues. Germline V gene lookup returns CDR1 MNHNY and CDR2 SVGAGI (reference sequence).

This chain connects TRBV19 to TRBJ2-3; no reliable D call. Per germline, CDR1 LNHDA and CDR2 SQIVND (reference sequence). The CDR3 runs to 11 residues. Between the trimmed V and J ends, which lost 9 bases and 0 bases, there was a span of 4 bases. DNA of the CDR3: TGTGCCAGCCAAAGCACAGATACGCAGTATTTT. It yields the protein CASQSTDTQYF.

The chain uses TRBV4-3 and TRBJ2-1; 11 bases map to TRBD1. The CDR3 consists of 15 residues. Per the germline V gene, CDR1 is LGHNA and CDR2 is YSLEER. Trimming took 3 bases from V and 3 from J; bases not matched to a gene: 1. The CDR3 reads CASSQGQGDYNEQFF. DNA of the CDR3: TGCGCCAGCAGCCAGGGACAGGGGGACTACAATGAGCAGTTCTTC.

This chain joins TRBV30 and TRBJ1-5; a weak D match, TRBD1 (5 bases). The V end lost 0 bases, the J end lost 14 bases, and 11 bases lay between the germline ends. CDR1 is GTSNPN, CDR2 SVGIG, per germline (reference sequence). This CDR3 spans 11 amino acids. CDR3 in amino acids: CAWSVSRAKHF. In DNA, the CDR3 is TGTGCCTGGAGTGTAAGCAGGGCCAAGCATTTT.

The chain employs TRBV13 and TRBJ1-1; no reliable D call. This CDR3 has 13 amino acids. Trimming shortened V by 2 bases and J by 5 bases, and 9 bases separated the two germline ends. The germline CDR1 and CDR2 sequences are PRHDT and FYEKMQ (reference sequence). Here the CDR3 reads CASSLTRGTEAFF. The CDR3 DNA sequence: TGTGCCAGCAGCTTAACGCGTGGTACTGAAGCTTTCTTT. Full variable domain (missing parts from reference TRBV13 and TRBJ1-1): AAGVIQSPRHLIKEKRETATLKCYPIPRHDTVYWYQQGPGQDPQFLISFYEKMQSDKGSIPDRFSAQQFSDYHSELNMSSLELGDSALYFCASSLTRGTEAFFGQGTRLTVV.

The CDR3 region is CASSQEQGSYNSPLHF. CDR3 nucleotides: TGTGCCAGCAGCCAAGAACAGGGCTCCTATAATTCACCCCTCCACTTT. This chain links TRBV4-2 with TRBJ1-6; weak D call: TRBD1 (6 bases). The CDR3 contains 16 residues. The V and J ends lost 0 bases and 0 bases respectively, with 6 bases between them. Germline CDR1 reads LGHNA; CDR2 reads YNFKEQ.

The rearrangement links TRBV11-1 to TRBJ1-1; TRBD1 matches at 7 bases. CDR1 is SGHAT and CDR2 is FQDESV in the germline V gene (reference sequence). This CDR3 contains 13 residues. Losses at the gene ends were 4 bases for V and 5 bases for J; bases not matched to a gene: 4. The CDR3 here is CASSSDRETEAFF. CDR3 sequence (DNA): TGTGCCAGCAGCTCCGACAGGGAGACTGAAGCTTTCTTT.

The rearrangement uses TRBV7-3 and TRBJ2-1, with 9 bases matching TRBD2. Germline V gene data show CDR1 as SGHTA and CDR2 as FQGTGA. V trimming: 5 bases; J trimming: 7 bases; junction bases outside the gene matches: 12. The CDR3 consists of 16 residues. This CDR3 reads CASSARGTSTVNEQFF. The CDR3 nucleotides read TGTGCCAGCAGCGCCCGGGGGACTAGCACCGTGAATGAGCAGTTCTTC. The full variable domain, completed using reference TRBV7-3 and TRBJ2-1, is GAGVSQTPSNKVTEKGKYVELRCDPISGHTALYWYRQSLGQGPEFLIYFQGTGAADDSGLPNDRFFAVRPEGSVSTLKIQRTERGDSAVYLCASSARGTSTVNEQFFGPGTRLTVL.

The chain is built from TRBV29-1 and TRBJ2-7; D assignment may be TRBD1 or TRBD2 (6 bases each). V lost 4 bases to trimming and J lost 10 bases, with 11 bases between them. This CDR3 is built from 10 residues. Looked up from germline, CDR1 is SQVTM and CDR2 is ANQGSEA. Here the CDR3 reads CSVAEGGQYF. The CDR3 bases are TGCAGCGTTGCAGAGGGGGGACAGTACTTC.

This clone was seen a handful of times. The rearrangement links TRBV30 to TRBJ1-5; the D is unclear. Trimming cost V 0 bases and J 2 bases, with 11 bases left between them. The CDR3 length is 15 residues. Germline V gene data show CDR1 as GTSNPN and CDR2 as SVGIG (reference sequence). The CDR3 DNA sequence: TGTGCCTGGAGTGTCCAGCGTATTGGCAATCAGCCCCAGCATTTT. It specifies CAWSVQRIGNQPQHF.

This chain uses TRBV6-6 with TRBJ2-3; TRBD1 is a possible D gene (6 bases). The CDR3 consists of 16 residues. V dropped 6 bases and J dropped 1 base, with 17 bases sitting between them. Germline lookup yields CDR1 MNHNY and CDR2 SVGAGI (reference sequence). The CDR3 spells CASSGRNRVGTDTQYF. In nucleotides, the CDR3 is TGTGCCAGCAGCGGTCGCAACAGGGTCGGCACAGATACGCAGTATTTT.

The chain is built from TRBV18 and TRBJ2-2; weak D call: TRBD2 (5 bases). This CDR3 region has 15 residues. Germline assignment: CDR1 KGHSH and CDR2 LQKENI. With 2 bases removed from V and 5 bases from J, the gap between germline ends came to 12 bases. This CDR3 is CASSPSTSGTGELFF. The CDR3 coding sequence is TGTGCCAGCTCACCAAGCACGTCGGGGACCGGGGAGCTGTTTTTT.